The clone carrying this T cell receptor beta chain was seen a handful of times. Its antigen remains unidentified. The sample originates from a study of CD8 T cells in ankylosing spondylitis. TCRdb itself ran the 5' RACE reads through MiXCR, one entry per CDR3 protein. The sample carries 100,000 to 150,000 distinct CDR3 sequences, roughly 15% recorded once. Study-level results: As reported, disease-linked clones showed significant enrichment in matched ankylosing spondylitis synovial fluid. The study identified a TCR beta motif of several highly homologous variants that appeared characteristic of ankylosing spondylitis blood. In reactive arthritis synovial fluid and blood, some motif variants had been reported before.

The V and J ends lost 5 bases and 4 bases respectively, with 12 bases between them. Germline values: CDR1 SEHNR, CDR2 FQNEAQ (reference sequence). CDR3 size: 14 residues. The origin of this receptor is a male donor with ankylosing spondylitis. Sample: blood, either unsorted or a sorted T cell fraction (not recorded which). This sequence joins TRBV7-9 and TRBJ2-1; TRBD2 might be the D (7 bases). CDR3 sequence: CASSRTRGYNEQFF. DNA for the CDR3: TGTGCCAGCAGCCGGACTAGGGGGTACAATGAGCAGTTCTTC. The full variable domain, its missing parts supplied by reference TRBV7-9 and TRBJ2-1, is DTGVSQNPRHKITKRGQNVTFRCDPISEHNRLYWYRQTLGQGPEFLTYFQNEAQLEKSRLLSDRFSAERPKGSFSTLEIQRTEQGDSAMYLCASSRTRGYNEQFFGPGTRLTVL.